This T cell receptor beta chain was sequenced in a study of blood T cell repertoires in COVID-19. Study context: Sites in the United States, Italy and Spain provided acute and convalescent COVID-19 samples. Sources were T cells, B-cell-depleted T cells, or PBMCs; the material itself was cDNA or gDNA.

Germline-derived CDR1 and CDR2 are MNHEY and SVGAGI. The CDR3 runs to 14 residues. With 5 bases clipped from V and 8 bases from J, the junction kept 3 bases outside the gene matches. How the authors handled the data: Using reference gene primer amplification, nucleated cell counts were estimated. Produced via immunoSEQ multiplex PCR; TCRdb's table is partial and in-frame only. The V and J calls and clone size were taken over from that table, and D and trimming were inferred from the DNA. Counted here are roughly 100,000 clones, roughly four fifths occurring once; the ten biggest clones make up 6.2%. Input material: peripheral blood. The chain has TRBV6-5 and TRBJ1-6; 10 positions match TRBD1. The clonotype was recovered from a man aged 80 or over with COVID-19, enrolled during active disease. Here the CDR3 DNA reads TGTGCCAGCAGTATGGGGACAGGGGATTCACCCCTCCACTTT. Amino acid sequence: CASSMGTGDSPLHF.